The clone carrying this T cell receptor beta chain appeared a few times. Method: immunoSEQ multiplex PCR; TCRdb's copy keeps in-frame clones and lacks some. The data contain 120,000 to 150,000 clones, more than 80% of them singletons. Germline V CDR1 and CDR2: MGHDK, SYGVNS. This CDR3 is built from 16 residues. With 3 bases removed from V and 2 bases from J, the gap between germline ends came to 15 bases. This specimen belongs to a study of blood T cell repertoires in COVID-19. As for the study in general: Sites across the United States, Italy and Spain contributed samples from acute and convalescent COVID-19. Nucleic acid was either cDNA or gDNA, and it came from T cells, B-cell-depleted T cells, or PBMCs.

The chain combines TRBV25-1 with TRBJ2-3; D is possibly TRBD2 (6 bases). Specimen: peripheral blood. The TCR sequence derives from a woman aged 55 to 70 with active COVID-19. Here the CDR3 DNA reads TGTGCCAGCAGTGAGGATGCTAGCGCATACACAGATACGCAGTATTTT. Translation gives CASSEDASAYTDTQYF.